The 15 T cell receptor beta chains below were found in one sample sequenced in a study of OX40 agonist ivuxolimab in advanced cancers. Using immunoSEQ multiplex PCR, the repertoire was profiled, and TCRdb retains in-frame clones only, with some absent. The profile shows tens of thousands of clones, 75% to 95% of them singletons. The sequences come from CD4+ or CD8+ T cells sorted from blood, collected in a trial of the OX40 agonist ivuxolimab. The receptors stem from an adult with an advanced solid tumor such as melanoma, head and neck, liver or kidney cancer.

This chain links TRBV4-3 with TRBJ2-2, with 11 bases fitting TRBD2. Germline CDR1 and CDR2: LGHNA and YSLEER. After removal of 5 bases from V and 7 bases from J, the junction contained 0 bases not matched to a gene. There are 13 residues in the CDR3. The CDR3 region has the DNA TGCGCCAGCAGCGGGACTAGCGGCGGGGAGCTGTTTTTT. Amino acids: CASSGTSGGELFF.

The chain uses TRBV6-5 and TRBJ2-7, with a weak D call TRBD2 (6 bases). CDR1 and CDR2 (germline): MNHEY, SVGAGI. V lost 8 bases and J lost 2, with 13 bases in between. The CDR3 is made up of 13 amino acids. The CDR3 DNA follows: TGTGCCAGCTCGGGGGAGGCGACCTACGAGCAGTACTTC. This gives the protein CASSGEATYEQYF.

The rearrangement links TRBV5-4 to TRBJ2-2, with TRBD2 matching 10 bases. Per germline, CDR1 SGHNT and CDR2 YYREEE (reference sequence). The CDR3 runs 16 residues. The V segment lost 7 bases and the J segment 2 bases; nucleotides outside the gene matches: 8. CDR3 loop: CASGNIAGGNTGELFF. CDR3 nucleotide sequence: TGTGCCAGCGGGAACATAGCGGGAGGCAACACCGGGGAGCTGTTTTTT.

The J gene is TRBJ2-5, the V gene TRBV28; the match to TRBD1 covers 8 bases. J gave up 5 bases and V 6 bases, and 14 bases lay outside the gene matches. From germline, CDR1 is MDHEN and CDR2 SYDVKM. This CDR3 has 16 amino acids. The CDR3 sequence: CASRSSGQGARETQYF. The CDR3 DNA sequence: TGTGCCAGCAGATCGTCCGGTCAGGGGGCTAGGGAGACCCAGTACTTC.

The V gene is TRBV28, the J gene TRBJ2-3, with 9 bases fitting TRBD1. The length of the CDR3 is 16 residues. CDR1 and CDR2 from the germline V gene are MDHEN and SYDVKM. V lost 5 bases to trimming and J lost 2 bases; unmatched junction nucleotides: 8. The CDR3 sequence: CASSTRQGDHTDTQYF. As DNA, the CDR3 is TGTGCCAGCAGTACACGACAGGGGGACCACACAGATACGCAGTATTTT.

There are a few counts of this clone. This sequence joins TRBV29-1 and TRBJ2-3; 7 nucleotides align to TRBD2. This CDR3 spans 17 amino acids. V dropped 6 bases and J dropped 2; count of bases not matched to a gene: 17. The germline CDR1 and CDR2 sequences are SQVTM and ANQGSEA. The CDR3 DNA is TGCAGCGTCTCCGGGACTACCCGCCCGCGTCCCACAGATACGCAGTATTTT. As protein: CSVSGTTRPRPTDTQYF.

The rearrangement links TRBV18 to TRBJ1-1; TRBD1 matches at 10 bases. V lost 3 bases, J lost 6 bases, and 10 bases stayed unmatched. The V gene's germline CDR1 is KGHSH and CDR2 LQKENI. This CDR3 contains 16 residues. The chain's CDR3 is CASSPTTGGGGAEAFF. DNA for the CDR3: TGTGCCAGCTCACCGACGACAGGGGGCGGAGGTGCTGAAGCTTTCTTT.

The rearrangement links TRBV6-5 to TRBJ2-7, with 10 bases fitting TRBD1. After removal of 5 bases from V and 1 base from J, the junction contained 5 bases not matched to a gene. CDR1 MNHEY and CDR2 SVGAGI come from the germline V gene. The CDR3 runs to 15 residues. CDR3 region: CASSAWGQGSYEQYF. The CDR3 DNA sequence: TGTGCCAGCAGTGCCTGGGGACAGGGGTCCTACGAGCAGTACTTC.

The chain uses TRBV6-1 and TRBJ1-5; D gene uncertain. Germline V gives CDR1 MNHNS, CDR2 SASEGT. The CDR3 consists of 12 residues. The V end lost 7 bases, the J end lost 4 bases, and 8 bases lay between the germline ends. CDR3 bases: TGTGCCAGCAAAACAACGAATCAGCCCCAGCATTTT. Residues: CASKTTNQPQHF.

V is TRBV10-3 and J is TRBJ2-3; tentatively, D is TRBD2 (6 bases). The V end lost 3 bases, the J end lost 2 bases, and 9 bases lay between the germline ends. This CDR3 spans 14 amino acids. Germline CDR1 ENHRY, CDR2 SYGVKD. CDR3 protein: CAISDKGLTDTQYF. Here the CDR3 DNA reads TGTGCCATCAGTGACAAGGGACTCACAGATACGCAGTATTTT.

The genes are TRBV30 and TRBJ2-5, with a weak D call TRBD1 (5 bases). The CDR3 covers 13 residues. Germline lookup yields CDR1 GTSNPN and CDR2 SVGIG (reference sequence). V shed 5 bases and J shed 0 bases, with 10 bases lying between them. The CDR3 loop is CAWSRANQETQYF. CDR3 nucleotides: TGTGCCTGGTCCAGGGCGAACCAAGAGACCCAGTACTTC.

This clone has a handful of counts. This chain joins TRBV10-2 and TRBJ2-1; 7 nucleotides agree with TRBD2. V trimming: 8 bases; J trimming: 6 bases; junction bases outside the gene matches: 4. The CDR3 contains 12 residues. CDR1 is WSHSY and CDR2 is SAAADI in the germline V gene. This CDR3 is CASCGRSNEQFF. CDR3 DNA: TGCGCCAGCTGCGGGAGAAGCAATGAGCAGTTCTTC.

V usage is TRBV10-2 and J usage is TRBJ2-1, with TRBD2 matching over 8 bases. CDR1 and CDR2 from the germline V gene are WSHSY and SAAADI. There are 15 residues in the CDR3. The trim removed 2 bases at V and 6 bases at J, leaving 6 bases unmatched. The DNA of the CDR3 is TGCGCCAGCAGTGAGCTTAGCGGGAAATTCAATGAGCAGTTCTTC. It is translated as CASSELSGKFNEQFF.

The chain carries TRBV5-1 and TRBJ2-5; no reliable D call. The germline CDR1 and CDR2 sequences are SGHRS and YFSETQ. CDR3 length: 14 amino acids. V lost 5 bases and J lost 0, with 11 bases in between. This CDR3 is CASSLTGNQETQYF. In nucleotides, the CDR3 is TGCGCCAGCAGTTTGACGGGTAACCAAGAGACCCAGTACTTC.

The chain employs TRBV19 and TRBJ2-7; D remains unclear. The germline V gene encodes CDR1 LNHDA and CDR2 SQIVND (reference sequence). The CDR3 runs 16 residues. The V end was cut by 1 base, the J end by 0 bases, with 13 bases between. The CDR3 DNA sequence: TGTGCCAGTAGTATAGGCCTCCGCGTCAGCTCCTACGAGCAGTACTTC. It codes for CASSIGLRVSSYEQYF. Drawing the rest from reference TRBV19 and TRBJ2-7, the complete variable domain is DGGITQSPKYLFRKEGQNVTLSCEQNLNHDAMYWYRQDPGQGLRLIYYSQIVNDFQKGDIAEGYSVSREKKESFPLTVTSAQKNPTAFYLCASSIGLRVSSYEQYFGPGTRLTVT.